Below, 6 T cell receptor beta chains from the same sample are listed, as sequenced in a study of beta chain features in type 1 diabetes. Expressed TCRB transcripts were sequenced after all isolated RNA was converted to cDNA. Data came from immunoSEQ multiplex PCR; TCRdb stores just in-frame clones and leaves some out. This sample has 300,000 to 350,000 clones; roughly 8% occur once, and the top ten carry 0.44%. Sequencing was done on a sample of central memory CD4+ T cells from blood. These receptors all stem from a young woman in good health.

V usage is TRBV9 and J usage is TRBJ1-3; perhaps TRBD1 as D (5 bases). The CDR3 spans 16 residues. V was clipped by 2 bases and J by 2 bases, with 14 bases between them. In germline, CDR1 is SGDLS, CDR2 YYNGEE. CDR3 in amino acids: CASSVGDFPTGNTIYF. CDR3 sequence (DNA): TGTGCCAGCAGCGTGGGGGACTTTCCCACTGGAAACACCATATATTTT.

This clone was detected a few times. The rearrangement links TRBV4-3 to TRBJ1-1; D remains unclear. Trimming took off 0 bases at V and 4 bases at J, with 9 bases between the two ends. The CDR3 is made up of 14 amino acids. Germline values: CDR1 LGHNA, CDR2 YSLEER. The CDR3 reads CASSQDLGLTEAFF. Written as DNA, the CDR3 is TGCGCCAGCAGCCAAGATTTGGGCCTCACTGAAGCTTTCTTT.

This clone was recorded many times. The CDR3, as DNA: TGTGCCATCAGTGTCGGGGAGACCCAGTACTTC. As protein: CAISVGETQYF. The genes are TRBV10-3 and TRBJ2-5; D uncertain. The germline V gene encodes CDR1 ENHRY and CDR2 SYGVKD. The V end was cut by 4 bases, the J end by 5 bases, with 5 bases between. CDR3 length: 11 residues.

V usage is TRBV7-2 and J usage is TRBJ2-1; 12 bases align to TRBD2. Trimming at V came to 4 bases and at J to 6 bases, leaving 7 bases not matched to a gene. The germline gives CDR1 SGHTA, CDR2 FQGNSA. The CDR3 is 16 residues long. The CDR3 protein is CASSWTSGNTGNEQFF. The CDR3 DNA is TGTGCCAGCAGCTGGACTAGCGGGAACACGGGCAATGAGCAGTTCTTC.

This clone has just a few counts. This chain uses TRBV5-1 with TRBJ2-2; the D gene is possibly TRBD2 (8 bases). In germline, CDR1 is SGHRS, CDR2 YFSETQ. The CDR3 runs 16 residues. Trimming shortened V by 4 bases and J by 6 bases, and 19 bases separated the two germline ends. CDR3 protein: CASSAGGLEFSGELFF. The CDR3 DNA reads as TGCGCCAGCAGCGCAGGGGGACTAGAGTTTTCCGGGGAGCTGTTTTTT.

This clone showed up many times. The chain has TRBV5-1 and TRBJ2-5; 9 bases agree with TRBD2. CDR1 and CDR2 (germline): SGHRS, YFSETQ. The CDR3 is made up of 17 amino acids. V lost 0 bases, J lost 5 bases, and 11 bases stayed unmatched. Here the CDR3 reads CASSLAKTSGGLETQYF. In nucleotides, the CDR3 is TGCGCCAGCAGCTTGGCCAAGACTAGCGGAGGTCTGGAGACCCAGTACTTC. The full variable domain, in which reference TRBV5-1 and TRBJ2-5 provide the parts outside the CDR3, is KAGVTQTPRYLIKTRGQQVTLSCSPISGHRSVSWYQQTPGQGLQFLFEYFSETQRNKGNFPGRFSGRQFSNSRSEMNVSTLELGDSALYLCASSLAKTSGGLETQYFGPGTRLLVL.